The next 7 T cell receptor beta chains were all read from a single sample in a study of glioma-infiltrating T cells. Using RNA template, CDR3s of TCR alpha and beta were amplified with iRepertoire arm-PCR. TCRdb re-derived calls from the multiplex PCR reads in MiXCR, one entry per CDR3 protein. The data contain approximately 190,000 distinct CDR3 sequences, about 32% of them singletons. Sequenced input: glioma tissue, nonneoplastic brain tissue, or PBMCs (not recorded which). The receptor source for this set is a human donor with low-grade glioma or glioblastoma, undergoing nonglioma brain surgery, or in good health (not recorded which).

There are many counts of this clonotype. This chain links TRBV7-2 with TRBJ2-7, with 12 positions matching TRBD2. Per germline, CDR1 SGHTA and CDR2 FQGNSA. The CDR3 loop spans 15 amino acids. The trim removed 4 bases at V and 0 bases at J, leaving 1 base unmatched. CDR3 region: CASSSTSGSSYEQYF. The CDR3 DNA is TGTGCCAGCAGCTCGACTAGCGGGAGCTCCTACGAGCAGTACTTC.

In this sample, this clonotype turned up many times. The gene calls are TRBV28 and TRBJ1-3; possibly TRBD1 for D (5 bases). Per the germline V gene, CDR1 is MDHEN and CDR2 is SYDVKM. CDR3 length: 14 residues. Trimming stripped 6 bases from V and 3 bases from J, with 12 bases between. The CDR3 protein is CASSPGTHGNTIYF. In DNA, the CDR3 is TGTGCCAGCAGCCCGGGGACTCATGGAAACACCATATATTTT.

The chain uses TRBV12-3 or TRBV12-4 and TRBJ1-5; D is ambiguous. The CDR3 is 16 amino acids. Deletions cut 3 bases from V and 5 bases from J, with 17 bases between. The CDR3 region is CASSFYPERMYQPQHF. CDR3 sequence (DNA): TGTGCCAGCAGTTTCTACCCAGAAAGGATGTATCAGCCCCAGCATTTT.

This rearrangement joins TRBV27 to TRBJ2-7; 11 bases are a match to TRBD1. This CDR3 region has 14 residues. V was pared by 6 bases and J by 2 bases, with 3 bases of the junction left unmatched. Germline V lookup: CDR1 MNHEY, CDR2 SMNVEV (reference sequence). The CDR3 loop is CASRPGQGAYEQYF. The CDR3 DNA reads TGTGCCAGCAGACCGGGACAGGGGGCCTACGAGCAGTACTTC.

This clonotype showed up many times. The rearrangement links TRBV5-4 to TRBJ2-1; D ambiguous. Germline-derived CDR1 and CDR2 are SGHNT and YYREEE (reference sequence). The CDR3 covers 13 residues. With 1 base removed from V and 5 bases from J, the gap between germline ends came to 7 bases. CDR3 sequence: CASSLKSNNEQFF. The CDR3 DNA is TGTGCCAGCAGCTTGAAAAGCAACAATGAGCAGTTCTTC. Variable domain in full (rest from reference TRBV5-4 and TRBJ2-1): ETGVTQSPTHLIKTRGQQVTLRCSSQSGHNTVSWYQQALGQGPQFIFQYYREEENGRGNFPPRFSGLQFPNYSSELNVNALELDDSALYLCASSLKSNNEQFFGPGTRLTVL.

At least ten counts were recorded for this clonotype. This sequence joins TRBV7-7 and TRBJ2-7, with 8 bases identical to TRBD1. The ends lost 4 bases at V and 3 bases at J; junction bases unmatched: 8. The CDR3 loop spans 15 amino acids. Germline loops: CDR1 SSHAT, CDR2 FNYEAQ (reference sequence). CDR3 DNA sequence: TGTGCCAGCAGCTCAGGACAGGGACCTGACTACGAGCAGTACTTC. Protein: CASSSGQGPDYEQYF.

This clonotype was detected ten times or more. The genes are TRBV24-1 and TRBJ2-1; 7 bases map to TRBD1. CDR1 KGHDR and CDR2 SFDVKD come from the germline V gene. The CDR3 has 12 amino acids. The junction had 1 base not matched to a gene; V was cut back by 2 bases and J by 10 bases. The CDR3 DNA reads TGTGCCACCAGTGATTGGGGACAGGAGCAGTTCTTC. Residues: CATSDWGQEQFF.